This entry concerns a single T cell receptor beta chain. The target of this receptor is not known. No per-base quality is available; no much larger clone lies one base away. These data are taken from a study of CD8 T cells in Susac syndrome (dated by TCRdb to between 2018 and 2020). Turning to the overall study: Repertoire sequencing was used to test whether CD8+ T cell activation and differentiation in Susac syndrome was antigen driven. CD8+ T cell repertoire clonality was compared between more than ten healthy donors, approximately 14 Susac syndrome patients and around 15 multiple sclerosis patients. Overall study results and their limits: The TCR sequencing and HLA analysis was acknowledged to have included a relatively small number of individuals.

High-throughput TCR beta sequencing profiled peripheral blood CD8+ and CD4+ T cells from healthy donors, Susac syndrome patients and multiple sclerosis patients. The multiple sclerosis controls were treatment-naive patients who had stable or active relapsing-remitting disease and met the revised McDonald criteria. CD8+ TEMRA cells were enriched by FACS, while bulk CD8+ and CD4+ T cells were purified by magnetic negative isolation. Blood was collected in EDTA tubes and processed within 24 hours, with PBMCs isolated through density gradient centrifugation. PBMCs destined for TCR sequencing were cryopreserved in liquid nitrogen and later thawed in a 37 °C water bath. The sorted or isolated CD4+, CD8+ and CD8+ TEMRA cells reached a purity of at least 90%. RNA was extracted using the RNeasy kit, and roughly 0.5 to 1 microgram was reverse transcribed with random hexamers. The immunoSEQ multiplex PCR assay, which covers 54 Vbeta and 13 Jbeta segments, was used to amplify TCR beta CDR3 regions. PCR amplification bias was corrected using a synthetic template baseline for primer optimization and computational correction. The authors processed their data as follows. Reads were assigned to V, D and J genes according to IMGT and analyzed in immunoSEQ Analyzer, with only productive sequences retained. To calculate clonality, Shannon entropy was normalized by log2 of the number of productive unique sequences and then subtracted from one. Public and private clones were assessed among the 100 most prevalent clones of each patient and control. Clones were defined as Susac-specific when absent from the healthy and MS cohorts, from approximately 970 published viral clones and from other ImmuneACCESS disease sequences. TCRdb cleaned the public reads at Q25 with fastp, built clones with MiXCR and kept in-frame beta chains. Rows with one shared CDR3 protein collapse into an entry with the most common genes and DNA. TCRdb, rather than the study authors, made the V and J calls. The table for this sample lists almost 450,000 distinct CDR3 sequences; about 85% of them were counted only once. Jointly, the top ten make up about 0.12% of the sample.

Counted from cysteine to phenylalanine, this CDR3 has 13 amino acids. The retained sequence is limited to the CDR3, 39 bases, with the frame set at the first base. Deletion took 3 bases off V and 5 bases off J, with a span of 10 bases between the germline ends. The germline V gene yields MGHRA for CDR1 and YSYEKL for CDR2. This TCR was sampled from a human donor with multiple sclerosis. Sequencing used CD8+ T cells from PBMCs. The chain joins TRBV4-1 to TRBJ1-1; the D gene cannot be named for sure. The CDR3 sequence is CASSHRWGTEAFF. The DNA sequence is TGCGCCAGCAGCCACCGGTGGGGAACTGAAGCTTTCTTT.